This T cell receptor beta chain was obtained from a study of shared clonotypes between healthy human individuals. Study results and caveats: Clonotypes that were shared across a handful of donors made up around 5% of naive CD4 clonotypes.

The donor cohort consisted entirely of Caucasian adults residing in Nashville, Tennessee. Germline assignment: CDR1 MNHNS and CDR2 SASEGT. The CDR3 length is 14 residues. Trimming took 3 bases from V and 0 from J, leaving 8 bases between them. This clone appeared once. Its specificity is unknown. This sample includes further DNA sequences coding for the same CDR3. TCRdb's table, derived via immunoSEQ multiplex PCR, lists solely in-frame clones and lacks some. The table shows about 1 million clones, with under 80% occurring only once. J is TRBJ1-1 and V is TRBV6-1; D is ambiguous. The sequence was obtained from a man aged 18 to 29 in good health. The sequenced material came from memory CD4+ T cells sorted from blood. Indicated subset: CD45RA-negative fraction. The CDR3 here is CASSDRNLNTEAFF. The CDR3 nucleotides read TGTGCCAGCAGTGACAGGAACTTGAACACTGAAGCTTTCTTT.